This T cell receptor beta chain was recorded in a study of blood T cell repertoires in COVID-19. Overall study: Acute and convalescent COVID-19 specimens originated in the United States, Italy and Spain.

Only in-frame clones appear in the TCRdb table, and some are missing; sequencing was by immunoSEQ multiplex PCR. The sample includes 60,000 to 65,000 clones, approximately 90% of them seen just once. CDR3 length equals 15 residues. After removal of 4 bases from V and 2 bases from J, the junction contained 3 bases not matched to a gene. Germline CDR1 SGHNT, CDR2 YYREEE (reference sequence). The sequence was obtained from an elderly woman with active COVID-19. This chain joins TRBV5-4 and TRBJ2-3, with TRBD2 matching over 11 bases. The sequencing input was peripheral blood. The CDR3 loop is CASSRLAGNTDTQYF. As DNA, the CDR3 is TGTGCCAGCAGCAGACTAGCGGGAAACACAGATACGCAGTATTTT.